These 19 T cell receptor beta chains originate from one sample sequenced in a study of T cell responses to AZD1222 COVID-19 vaccine. Produced via immunoSEQ multiplex PCR; TCRdb's table is partial and in-frame only. Of 150,000 to 200,000 clones detected, approximately 90% appear once; the ten largest clones hold 3.5% to 5.5%. Material: peripheral blood, obtained 28 days after the second dose of the MenACWY control vaccine. These receptors all come from an adult who received the MenACWY meningococcal vaccine as a control.

DNA for the CDR3: TGCGCCAGCAGACGACTTACTTTAGCGGGGGCCCAAGAGACCCAGTACTTC. Translation: CASRRLTLAGAQETQYF. V usage is TRBV5-1 and J usage is TRBJ2-5, with 9 bases identical to TRBD2. Trimming removed 5 bases from V and 1 base from J; junction bases left unmatched: 12. This CDR3 spans 17 amino acids. Germline loops: CDR1 SGHRS, CDR2 YFSETQ.

This chain joins TRBV29-1 and TRBJ1-1, with D possibly TRBD1 on 6 matching bases. Germline values: CDR1 SQVTM, CDR2 ANQGSEA. The CDR3 sequence is 11 residues long. Trimming stripped 8 bases from V and 6 bases from J, with 13 bases between. CDR3 loop: CSSRTDPEAFF. The CDR3 DNA reads as TGCAGCTCCCGGACAGATCCTGAAGCTTTCTTT.

This chain joins TRBV18 and TRBJ1-4; D not resolved. V was clipped by 3 bases and J by 5 bases, with 7 bases between them. This CDR3 spans 13 amino acids. CDR1 and CDR2 from the germline V gene are KGHSH and LQKENI. The chain's CDR3 is CASSPDSNEKLFF. The CDR3 DNA reads as TGTGCCAGCTCACCGGATTCCAATGAAAAACTGTTTTTT. The variable domain in full, with the rest retrieved from reference TRBV18 and TRBJ1-4, is NAGVMQNPRHLVRRRGQEARLRCSPMKGHSHVYWYRQLPEEGLKFMVYLQKENIIDESGMPKERFSAEFPKEGPSILRIQQVVRGDSAAYFCASSPDSNEKLFFGSGTQLSVL.

The chain uses TRBV6-2 or TRBV6-3 and TRBJ2-7, with D possibly TRBD2 on 5 matching bases. The CDR3 loop spans 12 amino acids. Germline values: CDR1 MNHEY, CDR2 SVGEGT. Deletions cut 5 bases from V and 5 bases from J, with 10 bases between. CDR3 DNA sequence: TGTGCCAGCAGTCCGGGATTTAACGAGCAGTACTTC. It translates to CASSPGFNEQYF.

This clone was seen a single time. The J gene is TRBJ2-7, the V gene TRBV4-3; 9 bases are a match to TRBD1. Unmatched junction bases numbered 9, after V lost 3 bases and J lost 3 bases. Germline V CDR1 and CDR2: LGHNA, YSLEER. This CDR3 is built from 16 residues. For the CDR3, the DNA is TGCGCCAGCAGCCAGCTAACCGGGACAGGGATCTACGAGCAGTACTTC. It encodes CASSQLTGTGIYEQYF.

This chain uses TRBV3-1 (or the pseudogene TRBV3-2) with TRBJ2-5; either TRBD1 or TRBD2 may fit D (5 bases each). Germline V gene sequence: CDR1 LGHDT, CDR2 YNNKEL (reference sequence). V lost 4 bases, J lost 4 bases, and 19 bases lay in between. This CDR3 is 16 amino acids long. For the CDR3, the DNA is TGTGCCAGCAGCCTGACTGGGGGTGGATTCGGAGAGACCCAGTACTTC. This gives the protein CASSLTGGGFGETQYF.

CDR3 residues: CASSFGTGDEQFF. The CDR3 nucleotides are TGTGCCAGCAGCTTCGGGACAGGGGATGAGCAGTTCTTC. This sequence joins TRBV7-9 and TRBJ2-1; 10 nucleotides line up with TRBD1. Germline loops: CDR1 SEHNR, CDR2 FQNEAQ (reference sequence). After removal of 3 bases from V and 8 bases from J, the junction contained 1 base not matched to a gene. The CDR3 runs 13 residues.

DNA for the CDR3: TGTGCTAGTGGTCCGGGGGGGAAGACCCAGTACTTC. It codes for CASGPGGKTQYF. This chain links TRBV12-5 with TRBJ2-5, with TRBD2 identical over 8 bases. Germline assignment: CDR1 LGHNT and CDR2 FRNRAP. This CDR3 has 12 amino acids. After removal of 5 bases from V and 6 bases from J, the junction contained 2 bases not matched to a gene.

V gene TRBV30 combines with J gene TRBJ2-7; 9 nucleotides align to TRBD1. The CDR3 is 13 amino acids. Germline V gives CDR1 GTSNPN, CDR2 SVGIG (reference sequence). With 3 bases clipped from V and 3 bases from J, the junction kept 3 bases outside the gene matches. The CDR3: CAWRQGALYEQYF. The CDR3 region has the DNA TGTGCCTGGAGACAGGGGGCGCTCTACGAGCAGTACTTC.

The rearrangement joins TRBV11-2 to TRBJ1-5; possibly TRBD1 for D (5 bases). This CDR3 contains 13 residues. Trimming took 2 bases from V and 6 from J, leaving 8 bases between them. Germline V gives CDR1 SGHAT, CDR2 FQNNGV. The DNA for the CDR3 is TGTGCCAGCAGCTTACGGGGGGGTCAGCCCCAGCATTTT. Protein sequence: CASSLRGGQPQHF.

The chain uses TRBV29-1 and TRBJ1-3, with D unresolved. The V gene's germline CDR1 is SQVTM and CDR2 ANQGSEA. Trimming took 7 bases from V and 0 from J, leaving 7 bases between them. The CDR3 spans 12 residues. CDR3 residues: CSAESSGNTIYF. DNA of the CDR3: TGCAGCGCAGAGAGCTCTGGAAACACCATATATTTT.

The V gene is TRBV7-2, the J gene TRBJ2-3, with 8 bases matching TRBD2. The germline CDR1 and CDR2 sequences are SGHTA and FQGNSA. This CDR3 spans 16 amino acids. The trim removed 4 bases at V and 2 bases at J, leaving 8 bases unmatched. CDR3 nucleotides: TGTGCCAGCAGCTCCTTTACTAGCGGCCCCACAGATACGCAGTATTTT. Its protein product is CASSSFTSGPTDTQYF.

This rearrangement joins TRBV27 to TRBJ1-6; D gene uncertain. This CDR3 is built from 14 residues. CDR1 MNHEY and CDR2 SMNVEV come from the germline V gene (reference sequence). The V and J ends lost 3 bases and 6 bases respectively, with 9 bases between them. The CDR3 DNA sequence: TGTGCCAGCAGTTTTGCAGAGGGTAATTCACCCCTCCACTTT. Translated, it gives CASSFAEGNSPLHF.

The rearrangement joins TRBV14 to TRBJ2-6, with D unresolved. The CDR3 consists of 17 residues. Germline lookup yields CDR1 SGHDN and CDR2 FVKESK. V lost 2 bases and J 1 base, leaving 12 bases between the germline ends. CDR3 residues: CASSQLGRASGANVLTF. CDR3 bases: TGTGCCAGCAGCCAACTGGGCCGCGCGTCTGGGGCCAACGTCCTGACTTTC.

J is TRBJ1-2 and V is TRBV6-1; D is perhaps TRBD1 (5 bases). Germline V lookup: CDR1 MNHNS, CDR2 SASEGT. CDR3 length: 16 residues. The germline V and J ends were trimmed by 3 bases and 2 bases, with 16 bases remaining between them. The CDR3 sequence is CASSDFSIGGNYGYTF. Here the CDR3 DNA reads TGTGCCAGCAGTGATTTCTCCATCGGGGGGAACTATGGCTACACCTTC.

The chain recombines TRBV11-3 with TRBJ2-1; tentatively, D is TRBD2 (5 bases). V dropped 6 bases and J dropped 9 bases, with 21 bases sitting between them. This CDR3 has 15 amino acids. In germline, CDR1 is SGHNT, CDR2 YENEEA. The CDR3 here is CASSPGGLGRSEQFF. The CDR3 coding sequence is TGTGCCAGCAGTCCCGGAGGACTCGGAAGGAGTGAGCAGTTCTTC.

V is TRBV7-9 and J is TRBJ1-4; TRBD1 is a possible D gene (6 bases). The CDR3 runs to 15 residues. Between the trimmed V and J ends, which lost 5 bases and 2 bases, there was a span of 12 bases. Per the germline V gene, CDR1 is SEHNR and CDR2 is FQNEAQ (reference sequence). This CDR3 reads CASSQGRSTNEKLFF. The CDR3 coding sequence is TGTGCCAGCAGCCAGGGGAGGTCCACTAATGAAAAACTGTTTTTT.

The gene calls are TRBV3-1 (or the pseudogene TRBV3-2) and TRBJ1-1; TRBD1 aligns across 7 bases. Germline CDR1 is LGHDT and CDR2 is YNNKEL (reference sequence). The CDR3 length is 13 residues. The trim removed 5 bases at V and 5 bases at J, leaving 5 bases unmatched. The CDR3 spells CASSYSGGTEAFF. In DNA form, the CDR3 reads TGTGCCAGCAGCTACTCAGGGGGTACTGAAGCTTTCTTT.

V gene TRBV15 combines with J gene TRBJ1-5; no definite D call. The CDR3 loop spans 14 amino acids. Germline V gene data show CDR1 as LNHNV and CDR2 as YYDKDF (reference sequence). The V and J ends lost 8 bases and 3 bases respectively, with 14 bases between them. CDR3 residues: CATGQKPFNQPQHF. The CDR3 DNA reads as TGTGCCACCGGGCAGAAGCCGTTCAATCAGCCCCAGCATTTT.